A single T cell receptor (beta chain) is shown here with its context. The antigen remains undetermined. The data derive from a study of human T cells and chemical hapten exposure. As for the study in general: Mostly female, the patients presented with alopecia areata, totalis or universalis.

The study, taken as a whole, reports: Having alopecia, the donors may differ immunologically from healthy people.

A single record per CDR3 protein comes from TCRdb applying MiXCR to the RACE reads. The data contain 150,000 to 200,000 distinct CDR3 sequences, under 35% of them seen just once; the ten biggest clones take up less than 3.5%. Noted time point: pre-sensitization, week 0. Treatment specified: therapeutic diphenylcyclopropenone sensitization with weekly scalp DPC. V lost 6 bases, J lost 5 bases, and 7 bases stayed unmatched. Germline-derived CDR1 and CDR2 are MNHNY and SVGAGI (reference sequence). This CDR3 region has 16 residues. The sequence came from a woman in her 30s with alopecia areata. Some clones in this sample may be carry-over from other donors' samples. The chain has TRBV6-6 and TRBJ1-6, with 10 bases fitting TRBD1. The sequenced sample was whole blood, obtained in connection with sensitization to the hapten diphenylcyclopropenone (DPC). The chain's CDR3 is CASRTTGQGNNSPLHF. The CDR3 region has the DNA TGTGCCAGCAGGACTACGGGACAGGGGAATAATTCACCCCTCCACTTT.